A selection of T cell receptor beta chains follows, all from one sample in a study of blood T cell repertoires in COVID-19. Assay used: immunoSEQ multiplex PCR; TCRdb lists only in-frame clones, some missing. This sample has around 200,000 clones, with more than 75% found just once. Material for sequencing was peripheral blood. Every receptor here comes from a man aged 60-69 years who had recovered from COVID-19. Each CDR3 is given with its conserved first and last residue. The D gene is left open where the match is weak. The size field is filled for only some rows; it gives once, few, many or a size class.

CDR3nt | CDR3aa | v_gene | d_gene | abundance | j_gene
TGCGCCAGCAGCTTGAGGCTGGGCCAGGGGGCCTACAATGAGCAGTTCTTC | CASSLRLGQGAYNEQFF | TRBV5-1 | TRBD1 | - | TRBJ2-1
TGTGCCAGTAGGGGCCCCCGCTCCTACAATGAGCAGTTCTTC | CASRGPRSYNEQFF | TRBV19 | - | - | TRBJ2-1
TGTGCCAGCAGCTTATTTAGTTCTGTTGGAAACACCATATATTTT | CASSLFSSVGNTIYF | TRBV11-2 | - | - | TRBJ1-3
TGTGCCAGCATCACCACAGGGAATCCCGGGGAGCTGTTTTTT | CASITTGNPGELFF | TRBV2 | - | few | TRBJ2-2
TGTGCCAGCAGCTTAGCGGGGCCCACCTACGAGCAGTACTTC | CASSLAGPTYEQYF | TRBV28 | TRBD2 | - | TRBJ2-7
TGTGCCTGGACACAGGGTTCTAGTGAGCAGTTCTTC | CAWTQGSSEQFF | TRBV30 | - | - | TRBJ2-1
TGCGCCAGCAGCTTGGATGGGCTAGCGGCCTACAATGAGCAGTTCTTC | CASSLDGLAAYNEQFF | TRBV5-1 | TRBD2 | - | TRBJ2-1
TGTGCCAGCAAGCTCAGGACAGGGAACACCGGGGAGCTGTTTTTT | CASKLRTGNTGELFF | TRBV2 | TRBD1 | - | TRBJ2-2
TGTGCCAGCAGCCCGGACAGGGGGTTTGGTTCACCCCTCCACTTT | CASSPDRGFGSPLHF | TRBV27 | TRBD1 | once | TRBJ1-6
TGCAGTGCTCGGGGTACCGGCTACACCTTC | CSARGTGYTF | TRBV20-1 | - | - | TRBJ1-2
TGTGCCAGCAGACAGACAGGGGGCTCCCAGCCCCAGCATTTT | CASRQTGGSQPQHF | TRBV6-5 | TRBD1 | once | TRBJ1-5
TGTGCCAGTAGTATCTACAGGGAACCAAGCAATCAGCCCCAGCATTTT | CASSIYREPSNQPQHF | TRBV19 | - | - | TRBJ1-5
TGTGCCAGCAGCTCCCTCCGGGACAGCGCCGAAGAGACCCAGTACTTC | CASSSLRDSAEETQYF | TRBV13 | TRBD1 | - | TRBJ2-5
TGCAGCGTTGGAGCGGTCGACGGGAACACCATATATTTT | CSVGAVDGNTIYF | TRBV29-1 | - | - | TRBJ1-3
TGTGCCTGGAGTGTACCTCCCCCGGGACTCCTTCCTTTCTTT | CAWSVPPPGLLPFF | TRBV30 | - | - | TRBJ1-1
TGTGCCAGCACCATTGGGGGGAGTTACAATGAGCAGTTCTTC | CASTIGGSYNEQFF | TRBV5-4 | - | - | TRBJ2-1
TGTGCCAGCAGTTCACTAGCGGGTTACAATGAGCAGTTCTTC | CASSSLAGYNEQFF | TRBV27 | TRBD2 | - | TRBJ2-1
TGTGCCAGTAGTCACCCGGACACTCTTGCCATATATTTT | CASSHPDTLAIYF | TRBV19 | - | - | TRBJ1-3
TGTGCCAGCAGCTTGACCGGGACAGGTGGCAATGAGCAGTTCTTC | CASSLTGTGGNEQFF | TRBV7-2 | TRBD1 | - | TRBJ2-1
TGTGCCAGCAGCTTAGCCACAGCCAATCAAGAGACCCAGTACTTC | CASSLATANQETQYF | TRBV7-6 | - | once | TRBJ2-5
TGTGCCAGCGGGGGACAGGGTAGCTATGGCTACACCTTC | CASGGQGSYGYTF | TRBV25-1 | TRBD1 | - | TRBJ1-2
TGTGCCACCAGCAGAGGAGGGACAGGTGTTATGAACACTGAAGCTTTCTTT | CATSRGGTGVMNTEAFF | TRBV15 | TRBD1 | - | TRBJ1-1
TGTGCCAGCAGCTTAGGGGCCCTATACACCGGGGAGCTGTTTTTT | CASSLGALYTGELFF | TRBV11-2 | - | - | TRBJ2-2
TGCGCCAGCAGCTTGGGGCAGACAGGGTCTTTAGCCGAGCAGTACTTC | CASSLGQTGSLAEQYF | TRBV5-1 | TRBD1 | - | TRBJ2-7
TGTGCCAGCAGCGATCCGAGGACCCAGTACTTC | CASSDPRTQYF | TRBV6-5 | - | - | TRBJ2-5
TGTGCCAGCAGCCAAGAACCACTTGCCGAGTCACCCCTCCACTTT | CASSQEPLAESPLHF | TRBV4-2 | - | - | TRBJ1-6
TGTGCCAGTAGTATGGGAGGGCCCCAGCATTTT | CASSMGGPQHF | TRBV19 | - | few | TRBJ1-5
TGTGCCAGTAGTCAGGACAGGGTGGACAATCAGCCCCAGCATTTT | CASSQDRVDNQPQHF | TRBV19 | TRBD1 | few | TRBJ1-5
TGTGCCAGCTCGCCCGAGTTATCTGGAAACACCATATATTTT | CASSPELSGNTIYF | TRBV7-9 | - | - | TRBJ1-3
TGTGCCAGCAGCGTAGCTGACGGGTCGGCCTACGAGCAGTACTTC | CASSVADGSAYEQYF | TRBV9 | - | - | TRBJ2-7
TGTGCCAGCAGTTCGAACAGGGGGTCACCCCTCCACTTT | CASSSNRGSPLHF | TRBV27 | TRBD1 | - | TRBJ1-6
TGTGCCAGCAGCTTGTGGGCAGCCTATAATTCACCCCTCCACTTT | CASSLWAAYNSPLHF | TRBV5-4 | - | - | TRBJ1-6
TGCGCCAGCAGCTCCGGGACTATTACAGATACGCAGTATTTT | CASSSGTITDTQYF | TRBV5-1 | TRBD2 | - | TRBJ2-3
TGTGCCAGAAAAGCGGGAAACTACAATGAGCAGTTCTTC | CARKAGNYNEQFF | TRBV30 | TRBD2 | few | TRBJ2-1
TGTGCCAGCAGTTACCGACAGACCAATCAGCCCCAGCATTTT | CASSYRQTNQPQHF | TRBV5-6 | - | - | TRBJ1-5
TGTGCCAGCAGCCTCCGTGACAGAAATCAAGAGACCCAGTACTTC | CASSLRDRNQETQYF | TRBV6-5 | - | - | TRBJ2-5
TGTGCCAGCAGTCATGGACTAGCGGGCTACGAGCAGTACTTC | CASSHGLAGYEQYF | TRBV27 | TRBD2 | few | TRBJ2-7
TGTGCCAGCAGTGAAGGGGGCCCTAACTATGGCTACACCTTC | CASSEGGPNYGYTF | TRBV6-4 | TRBD1 | - | TRBJ1-2
TGTGCCAGCAGTCACATCTTTGAGACCCAGTACTTC | CASSHIFETQYF | TRBV6-2/TRBV6-3 | - | - | TRBJ2-5
TGTGCCAGCAGGTCAGGACAGAGCTACGAGCAGTACTTC | CASRSGQSYEQYF | TRBV6-5 | - | - | TRBJ2-7
TGTGCCACCAGCGCTGGACAGGGTTTTTTTCAGCCCCAGCATTTT | CATSAGQGFFQPQHF | TRBV15 | TRBD1 | - | TRBJ1-5
TGTGCCTGGAGTGAACAGATGGGCACTGAAGCTTTCTTT | CAWSEQMGTEAFF | TRBV30 | - | once | TRBJ1-1
TGTGCCTGGAGTCGCTCCGGGACTAGCGGACACAATGAGCAGTTCTTC | CAWSRSGTSGHNEQFF | TRBV30 | TRBD2 | - | TRBJ2-1
TGTGCCTACCGAGCTAACTATGGCTACACCTTC | CAYRANYGYTF | TRBV28 | - | - | TRBJ1-2
TGCGCCAGCAGCCAAGGCCCAGGGAGGTACGCTGAAGCTTTCTTT | CASSQGPGRYAEAFF | TRBV4-3 | - | - | TRBJ1-1
TGTGCCAGCAGTGAAGGGCCAGGGGCTCAGCCCCAGCATTTT | CASSEGPGAQPQHF | TRBV6-1 | - | - | TRBJ1-5
TGTGCCACCAGTGAACAGTCTGATACGCAGTATTTT | CATSEQSDTQYF | TRBV24-1 | - | - | TRBJ2-3
TGTGCCAGCAGCCAAGATGGACCTAGCGGAGGGGGAGATACGCAGTATTTT | CASSQDGPSGGGDTQYF | TRBV4-2 | - | once | TRBJ2-3
TGTGCCAGCATCGTGGTGGCAGGGAGGCGTCAGCCCCAGCATTTT | CASIVVAGRRQPQHF | TRBV6-5 | - | - | TRBJ1-5
TGTGCCAGCAGGACAGGTGTAGCAACTAATGAAAAACTGTTTTTT | CASRTGVATNEKLFF | TRBV27 | - | few | TRBJ1-4